Given below is one T cell receptor (beta chain) in context. The antigen remains unidentified. Via MiXCR, TCRdb re-called the RT-PCR reads, giving one row per CDR3 protein. Of hundreds of thousands of distinct CDR3 sequences listed, around 15% are singletons. The data derive from a study of response to subunit inactivated influenza vaccine. Whole-study findings and limits: With each seasonal influenza vaccination, the authors suggested, few new T cells are recruited.

The specimen comprised PBMCs from blood, sampled less than 15 days before vaccination. The TCR comes from a man between 50 and 59 years old who received an inactivated influenza vaccine.

Written as DNA, the CDR3 is TGTGCCAGCAGCCGAACGACTAGCGGGGGGGCAAACATTCAGTACTTC. This codes for CASSRTTSGGANIQYF. The chain employs TRBV4-2 and TRBJ2-4; 14 positions match TRBD2. This CDR3 contains 16 residues. CDR1 is LGHNA and CDR2 is YNFKEQ in the germline V gene. V lost 4 bases, J lost 6 bases, and 5 bases stayed unmatched.